This record covers a single T cell receptor beta chain. This sample was taken from a study of blood T cell repertoires in COVID-19. Overall study: COVID-19 samples from acute and convalescent phases originated in the United States, Italy and Spain. PBMCs, B-cell-depleted T cells, or T cells provided the cDNA or gDNA that made up the material.

V lost 0 bases, J lost 7 bases, and 10 bases lay in between. This CDR3 comprises 13 residues. Looked up from germline, CDR1 is SGHRS and CDR2 is YFSETQ. How the authors handled the data: From reference gene primer amplification, estimates of nucleated cell counts were derived. TCRdb keeps only in-frame clones here, not all; method: immunoSEQ multiplex PCR. From that table come the V and J calls and clone size; the DNA was used to work out D and trimming. The sample shows more than 100,000 clones, 85% to 90% of them seen only once. This TCR came from a man aged 80 or over with acute or convalescent COVID-19. V gene TRBV5-1 combines with J gene TRBJ2-5, with D possibly TRBD1 on 6 matching bases. The sequenced sample was peripheral blood. Here the CDR3 DNA reads TGCGCCAGCAGCTTGGGACAGGACGGGACCCAGTACTTC. Residues: CASSLGQDGTQYF.